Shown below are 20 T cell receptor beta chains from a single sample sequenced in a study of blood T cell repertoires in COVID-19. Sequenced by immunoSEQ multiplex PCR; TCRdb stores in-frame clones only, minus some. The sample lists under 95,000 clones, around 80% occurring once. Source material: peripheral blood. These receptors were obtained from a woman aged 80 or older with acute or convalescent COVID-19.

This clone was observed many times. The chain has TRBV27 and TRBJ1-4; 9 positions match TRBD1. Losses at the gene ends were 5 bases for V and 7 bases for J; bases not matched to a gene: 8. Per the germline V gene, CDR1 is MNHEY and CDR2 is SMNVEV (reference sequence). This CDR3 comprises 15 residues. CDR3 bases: TGTGCCAGCAGTGCATACAGGGGGCGGGGTGAAAAACTGTTTTTT. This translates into CASSAYRGRGEKLFF.

CDR3 sequence reads: CASSLGPTGVQETQYF. The CDR3 bases are TGTGCCAGCAGCTTAGGACCAACAGGGGTCCAAGAGACCCAGTACTTC. This chain joins TRBV7-2 and TRBJ2-5; TRBD1 agrees at 7 bases. The J segment lost 1 base and the V segment lost 1 base, leaving 6 bases of the junction unmatched. There are 16 residues in the CDR3. Germline assignment: CDR1 SGHTA and CDR2 FQGNSA.

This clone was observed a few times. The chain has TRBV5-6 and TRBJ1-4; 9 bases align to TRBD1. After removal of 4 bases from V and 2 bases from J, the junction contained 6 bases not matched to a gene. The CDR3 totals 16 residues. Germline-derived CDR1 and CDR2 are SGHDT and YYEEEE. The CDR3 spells CASSPGTGWTNEKLFF. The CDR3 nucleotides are TGTGCCAGCAGCCCCGGGACAGGGTGGACTAATGAAAAACTGTTTTTT.

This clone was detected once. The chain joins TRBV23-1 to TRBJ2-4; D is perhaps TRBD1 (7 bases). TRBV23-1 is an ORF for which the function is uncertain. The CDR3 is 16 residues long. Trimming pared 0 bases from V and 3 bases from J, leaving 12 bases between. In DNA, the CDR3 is TGCGCCAGCAGTCAATCGCGGGACAGCCACAAAAACATTCAGTACTTC. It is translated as CASSQSRDSHKNIQYF.

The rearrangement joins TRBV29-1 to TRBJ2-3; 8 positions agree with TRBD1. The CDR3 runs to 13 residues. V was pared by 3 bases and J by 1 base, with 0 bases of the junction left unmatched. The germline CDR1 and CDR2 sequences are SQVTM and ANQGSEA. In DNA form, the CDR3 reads TGCAGCGTTGAGGGACAGGGCACAGATACGCAGTATTTT. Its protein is CSVEGQGTDTQYF.

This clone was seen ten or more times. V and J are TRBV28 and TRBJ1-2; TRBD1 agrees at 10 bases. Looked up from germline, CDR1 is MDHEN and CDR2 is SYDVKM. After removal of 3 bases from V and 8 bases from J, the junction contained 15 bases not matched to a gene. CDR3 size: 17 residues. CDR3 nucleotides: TGTGCCAGCAGTTTCGGGACAGGGGATGACGCTATGAGAGGCTACACCTTC. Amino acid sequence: CASSFGTGDDAMRGYTF.

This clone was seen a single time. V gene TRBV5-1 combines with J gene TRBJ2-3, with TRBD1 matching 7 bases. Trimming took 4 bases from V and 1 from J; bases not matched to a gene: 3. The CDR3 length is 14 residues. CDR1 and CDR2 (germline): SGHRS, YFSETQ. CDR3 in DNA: TGCGCCAGCAGCGATCAGGGGGGCACAGATACGCAGTATTTT. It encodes CASSDQGGTDTQYF.

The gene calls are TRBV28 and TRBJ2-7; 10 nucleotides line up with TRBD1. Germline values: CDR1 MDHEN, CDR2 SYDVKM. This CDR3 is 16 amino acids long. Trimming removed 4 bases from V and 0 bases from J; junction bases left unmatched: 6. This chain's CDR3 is CASSSRTGGSSYEQYF. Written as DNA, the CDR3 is TGTGCCAGCAGTTCAAGGACAGGGGGAAGCTCCTACGAGCAGTACTTC.

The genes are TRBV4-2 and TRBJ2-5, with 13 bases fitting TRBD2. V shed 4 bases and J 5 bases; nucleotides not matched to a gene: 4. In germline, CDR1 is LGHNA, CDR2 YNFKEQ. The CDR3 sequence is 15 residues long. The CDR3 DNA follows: TGTGCCAGCAGCCCCGGACTAGCGGGAGATGAGACCCAGTACTTC. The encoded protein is CASSPGLAGDETQYF.

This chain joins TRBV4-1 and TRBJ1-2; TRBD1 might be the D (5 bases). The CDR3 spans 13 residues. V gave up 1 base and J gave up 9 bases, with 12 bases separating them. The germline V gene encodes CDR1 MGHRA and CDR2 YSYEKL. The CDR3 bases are TGCGCCAGCAGCCAAGGCAGGGAACAAAGCTACACCTTC. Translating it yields CASSQGREQSYTF.

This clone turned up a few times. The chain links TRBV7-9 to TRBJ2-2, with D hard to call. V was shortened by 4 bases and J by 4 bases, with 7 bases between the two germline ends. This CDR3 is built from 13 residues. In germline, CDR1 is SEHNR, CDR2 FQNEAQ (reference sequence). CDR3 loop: CASSSTPTGELFF. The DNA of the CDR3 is TGTGCCAGCAGCTCCACTCCCACCGGGGAGCTGTTTTTT.

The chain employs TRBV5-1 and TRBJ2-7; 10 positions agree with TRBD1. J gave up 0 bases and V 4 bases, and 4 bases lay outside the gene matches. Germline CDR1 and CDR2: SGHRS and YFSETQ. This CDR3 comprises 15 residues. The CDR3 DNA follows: TGCGCCAGCAGCGAGGGACAGGGGAGCTCCTACGAGCAGTACTTC. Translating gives CASSEGQGSSYEQYF. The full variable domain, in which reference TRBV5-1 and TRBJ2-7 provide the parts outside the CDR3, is KAGVTQTPRYLIKTRGQQVTLSCSPISGHRSVSWYQQTPGQGLQFLFEYFSETQRNKGNFPGRFSGRQFSNSRSEMNVSTLELGDSALYLCASSEGQGSSYEQYFGPGTRLTVT.

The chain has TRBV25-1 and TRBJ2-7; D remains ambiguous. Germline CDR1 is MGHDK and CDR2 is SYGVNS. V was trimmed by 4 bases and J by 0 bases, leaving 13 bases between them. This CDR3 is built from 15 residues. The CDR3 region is CASSASDWSSYEQYF. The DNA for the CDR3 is TGTGCCAGCAGTGCTTCCGACTGGAGCTCCTACGAGCAGTACTTC.

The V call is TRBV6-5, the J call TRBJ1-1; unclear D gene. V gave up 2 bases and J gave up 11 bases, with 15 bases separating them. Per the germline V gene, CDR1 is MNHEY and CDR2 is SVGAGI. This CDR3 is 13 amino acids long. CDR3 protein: CASSYTAGTAAFF. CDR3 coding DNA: TGTGCCAGCAGTTACACGGCAGGCACCGCCGCTTTCTTT.

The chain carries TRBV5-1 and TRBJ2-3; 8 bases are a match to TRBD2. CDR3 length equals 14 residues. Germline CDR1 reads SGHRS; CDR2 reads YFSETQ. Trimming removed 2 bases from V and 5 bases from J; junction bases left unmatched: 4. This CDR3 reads CASSLAGVVDTQYF. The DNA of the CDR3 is TGCGCCAGCAGCTTAGCGGGAGTTGTAGATACGCAGTATTTT.

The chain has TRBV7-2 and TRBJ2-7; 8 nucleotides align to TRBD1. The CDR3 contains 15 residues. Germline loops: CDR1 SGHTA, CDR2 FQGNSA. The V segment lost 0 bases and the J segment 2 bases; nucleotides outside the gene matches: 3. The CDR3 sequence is CASSLAGTGTYEQYF. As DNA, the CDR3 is TGTGCCAGCAGCTTAGCCGGGACAGGTACCTACGAGCAGTACTTC. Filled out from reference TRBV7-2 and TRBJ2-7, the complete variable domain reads GAGVSQSPSNKVTEKGKDVELRCDPISGHTALYWYRQSLGQGLEFLIYFQGNSAPDKSGLPSDRFSAERTGGSVSTLTIQRTQQEDSAVYLCASSLAGTGTYEQYFGPGTRLTVT.

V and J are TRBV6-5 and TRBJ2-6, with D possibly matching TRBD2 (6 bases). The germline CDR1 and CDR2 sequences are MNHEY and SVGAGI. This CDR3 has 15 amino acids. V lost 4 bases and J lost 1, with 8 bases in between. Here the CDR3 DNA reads TGTGCCAGCAGTTTGCGGGGTTCTGGGGCCAACGTCCTGACTTTC. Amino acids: CASSLRGSGANVLTF.

The CDR3 reads CASSSALAGGGQFF. The CDR3 DNA is TGTGCCAGCAGCTCCGCATTAGCGGGAGGGGGGCAGTTCTTC. The chain has TRBV5-8 and TRBJ2-1, with 11 bases aligning to TRBD2. The germline gives CDR1 SGHTS, CDR2 YDEGEE. V lost 3 bases to trimming and J lost 12 bases; unmatched junction nucleotides: 8. The CDR3 has 14 amino acids.

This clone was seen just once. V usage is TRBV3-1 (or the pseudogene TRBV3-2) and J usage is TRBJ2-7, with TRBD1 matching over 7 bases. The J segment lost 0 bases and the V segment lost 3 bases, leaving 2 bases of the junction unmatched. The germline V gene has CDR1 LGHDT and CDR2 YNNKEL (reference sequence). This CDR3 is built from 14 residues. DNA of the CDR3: TGTGCCAGCAGCCAGGGACAGACCTCCTACGAGCAGTACTTC. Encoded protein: CASSQGQTSYEQYF.

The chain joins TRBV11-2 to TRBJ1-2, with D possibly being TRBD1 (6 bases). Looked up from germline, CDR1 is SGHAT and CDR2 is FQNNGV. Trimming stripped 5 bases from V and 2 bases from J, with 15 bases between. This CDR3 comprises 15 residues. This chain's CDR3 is CASSLSPGTNYGYTF. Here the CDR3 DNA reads TGTGCCAGCAGCCTAAGCCCAGGGACAAACTATGGCTACACCTTC.